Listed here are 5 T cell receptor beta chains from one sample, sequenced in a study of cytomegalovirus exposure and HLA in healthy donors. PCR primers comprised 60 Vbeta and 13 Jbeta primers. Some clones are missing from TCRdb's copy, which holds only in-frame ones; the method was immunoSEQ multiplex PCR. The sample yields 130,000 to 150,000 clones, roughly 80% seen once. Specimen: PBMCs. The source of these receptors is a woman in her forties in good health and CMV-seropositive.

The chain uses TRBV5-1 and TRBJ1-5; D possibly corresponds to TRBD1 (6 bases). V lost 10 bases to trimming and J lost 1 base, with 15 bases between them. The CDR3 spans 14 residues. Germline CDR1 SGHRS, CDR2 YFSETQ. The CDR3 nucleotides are TGCGCCGGCATTGACAGGAAGAGCAATCAGCCCCAGCATTTT. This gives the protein CAGIDRKSNQPQHF.

The chain's CDR3 is CASSGWTGGQETQYF. CDR3 coding DNA: TGTGCCAGCAGTGGTTGGACCGGGGGGCAAGAGACCCAGTACTTC. The chain has TRBV6-1 and TRBJ2-5; 7 bases agree with TRBD2. CDR1 is MNHNS and CDR2 is SASEGT in the germline V gene. Trimming at V came to 4 bases and at J to 2 bases, leaving 7 bases not matched to a gene. CDR3 length equals 15 residues.

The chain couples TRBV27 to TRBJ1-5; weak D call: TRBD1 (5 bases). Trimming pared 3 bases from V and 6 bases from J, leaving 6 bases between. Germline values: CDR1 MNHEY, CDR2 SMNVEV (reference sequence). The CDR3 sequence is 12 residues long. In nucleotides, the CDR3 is TGTGCCAGCAGTTTTAGGGGTCAGCCCCAGCATTTT. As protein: CASSFRGQPQHF.

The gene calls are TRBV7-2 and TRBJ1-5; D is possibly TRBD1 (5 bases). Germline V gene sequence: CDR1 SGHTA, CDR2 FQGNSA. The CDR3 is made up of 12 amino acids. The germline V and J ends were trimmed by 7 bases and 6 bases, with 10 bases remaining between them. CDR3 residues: CASTEGRQPQHF. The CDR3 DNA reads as TGTGCCAGCACGGAGGGGCGTCAGCCCCAGCATTTT.

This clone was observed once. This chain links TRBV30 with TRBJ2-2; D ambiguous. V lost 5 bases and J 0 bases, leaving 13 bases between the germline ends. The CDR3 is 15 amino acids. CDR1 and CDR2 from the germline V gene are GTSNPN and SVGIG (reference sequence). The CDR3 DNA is TGTGCCTGGGACCAGGTTGGGTCGAACACCGGGGAGCTGTTTTTT. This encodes CAWDQVGSNTGELFF.